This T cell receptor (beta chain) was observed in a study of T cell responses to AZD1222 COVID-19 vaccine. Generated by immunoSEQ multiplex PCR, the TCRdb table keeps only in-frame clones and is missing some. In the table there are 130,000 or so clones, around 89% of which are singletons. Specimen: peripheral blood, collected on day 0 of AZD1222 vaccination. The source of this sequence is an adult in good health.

The CDR3 bases are TGTGCCAGCAGTGAAGGTACAGCTCACCGGTATGGCTACACCTTC. This encodes CASSEGTAHRYGYTF. The chain recombines TRBV6-1 with TRBJ1-2, with unresolved D. Germline V gene data show CDR1 as MNHNS and CDR2 as SASEGT. This CDR3 region has 15 residues. V was trimmed by 1 base and J by 5 bases, leaving 14 bases between them.